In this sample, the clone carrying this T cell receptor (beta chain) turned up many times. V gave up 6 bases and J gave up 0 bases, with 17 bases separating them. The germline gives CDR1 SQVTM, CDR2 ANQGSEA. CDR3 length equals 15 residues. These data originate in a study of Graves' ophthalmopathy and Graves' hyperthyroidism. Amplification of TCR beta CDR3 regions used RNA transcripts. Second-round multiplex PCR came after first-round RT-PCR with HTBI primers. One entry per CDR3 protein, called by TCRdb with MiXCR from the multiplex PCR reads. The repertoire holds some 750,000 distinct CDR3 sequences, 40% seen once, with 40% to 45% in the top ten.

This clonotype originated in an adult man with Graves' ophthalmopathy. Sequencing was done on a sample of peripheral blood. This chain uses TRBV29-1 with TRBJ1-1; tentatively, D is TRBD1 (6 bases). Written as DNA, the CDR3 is TGCAGCGTGAGAGGGGGACTAGACCTGAACACTGAAGCTTTCTTT. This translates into CSVRGGLDLNTEAFF.